These T cell receptor beta chains were read from a single sample in a study of molecular identifiers for immune sequencing clone quantification. Each CDR3 protein gets one entry after TCRdb re-called the PCR reads with MiXCR. The sample lists about 10,000 distinct CDR3 sequences, roughly a sixth occurring once. Sequencing was performed on naive CD8+ T cells from blood, with Jurkat cell RNA spiked in. These receptors were obtained from a human donor in good health. Some libraries in this study had Jurkat cell RNA spiked in. Both conserved end residues are part of each CDR3. The D gene is left open where the match is weak. Only some rows state a clone size, as once, few, many or a class for expanded clones.

size: many
D: -
J: TRBJ2-3
V: TRBV12-5
DNA: TGTGCTAGTGGTTTGGGTGTTACCGGACTAAACACAGATACGCAGTATTTT
CDR3: CASGLGVTGLNTDTQYF

size: medium-sized
D: -
J: TRBJ2-7
V: TRBV11-2
DNA: TGTGCCAGCAGCTTATGGTCGGGGGCCTTTCGGGAGCAGTACTTC
CDR3: CASSLWSGAFREQYF

size: few
D: TRBD2
J: TRBJ2-3
V: TRBV28
DNA: TGTGCCAGCGGTCCCTCCACTAGCGGGGGGGGGGGGACGCAGTATTTT
CDR3: CASGPSTSGGGGTQYF

size: few
D: TRBD1
J: TRBJ2-1
V: TRBV20-1
DNA: TGCGGGTCTAGCCCCCAGGGGGTCGATGAGCAGTTCTTC
CDR3: CGSSPQGVDEQFF

size: -
D: -
J: TRBJ2-3
V: TRBV23-1
DNA: TGCGCCAGCAGTCGTCTGGAGTTTAGCACAGATACGCGGCATTTT
CDR3: CASSRLEFSTDTRHF

size: medium-sized
D: -
J: TRBJ2-7
V: TRBV4-2
DNA: TGTGCCAGCAGCCCCCGGGGCTCGAGCTCCTACGAGCAGTACTTC
CDR3: CASSPRGSSSYEQYF

size: -
D: TRBD2
J: TRBJ2-1
V: TRBV7-2
DNA: TGTGCCAGCAGCTTAGAAGAACTAGCGGGAGTGTCCTACAATGAGCATTTCTTC
CDR3: CASSLEELAGVSYNEHFF

size: medium-sized
D: -
J: TRBJ2-1
V: TRBV14
DNA: TGTGCCAGCAGCCAAAGGTTCGGGCCCAAACCGGACGAGCAGTTCTTC
CDR3: CASSQRFGPKPDEQFF

size: -
D: TRBD2
J: TRBJ2-7
V: TRBV6-5
DNA: TGTGCCAGCAGTGACGCGAATATATGGACTAGCGGGAGTGACTACGAGCAGTACTTC
CDR3: CASSDANIWTSGSDYEQYF

size: medium-sized
D: -
J: TRBJ2-7
V: TRBV12-3/TRBV12-4
DNA: TGTGCCAGCAGTTTTTTTGCCCGGTACGAGCAGTACTTC
CDR3: CASSFFARYEQYF

size: medium-sized
D: -
J: TRBJ2-3
V: TRBV7-6
DNA: TGTGCCAGCAGCTTAAGGCAGCCCGGGCCGGCAGATACGCAGTATTTT
CDR3: CASSLRQPGPADTQYF

size: many
D: TRBD2
J: TRBJ2-7
V: TRBV7-2
DNA: TGTGCCAGCAGCTTTGGACTAGCGGGAGGCTACGAGCAGTACTTC
CDR3: CASSFGLAGGYEQYF

size: medium-sized
D: -
J: TRBJ2-6
V: TRBV7-9
DNA: TGTGCCAGCAGCCCGGGTACCTACTCTGGGGCCAACGTCCTGACTTTC
CDR3: CASSPGTYSGANVLTF

size: medium-sized
D: -
J: TRBJ1-1
V: TRBV6-5
DNA: TGTGCCAGCAGTCCTCAGCTGAACACTGAAGCTTTCTTT
CDR3: CASSPQLNTEAFF

size: once
D: -
J: TRBJ1-6
V: TRBV7-9
DNA: TGTGCCAGCAGCGGTGGGTCGAATTCTCCCCTCAACTTT
CDR3: CASSGGSNSPLNF

size: medium-sized
D: -
J: TRBJ2-7
V: TRBV20-1
DNA: TGCAGTGCCGAAACGACAAGCTCCTACGAGCAGTACTTC
CDR3: CSAETTSSYEQYF

size: medium-sized
D: -
J: TRBJ2-3
V: TRBV28
DNA: TGTGCCAGCAGTCCCCGTGGCACAGATACGCAGTATTTT
CDR3: CASSPRGTDTQYF

size: -
D: -
J: TRBJ2-2
V: TRBV29-1
DNA: TGCGGCGTTGATGCGGGGCGCACCGAGGAGCTGTTTTTT
CDR3: CGVDAGRTEELFF

size: medium-sized
D: -
J: TRBJ1-2
V: TRBV20-1
DNA: TGCAGTGCTCTTTACGTGCCCTATGGCTACACCTTC
CDR3: CSALYVPYGYTF

size: few
D: -
J: TRBJ2-3
V: TRBV27
DNA: TGTGCCAGCAGTTTATTTGGCGGGGTTGACACAGATACGCAGTATTTT
CDR3: CASSLFGGVDTDTQYF

size: many
D: -
J: TRBJ1-4
V: TRBV14
DNA: TGTGCCAGCAGTCCCGGCCGGGGCGCGTATAATGAAAAACTGTTTTTT
CDR3: CASSPGRGAYNEKLFF

size: many
D: -
J: TRBJ2-5
V: TRBV7-9
DNA: TGTGCCAGCAGCCCCATCGCAGCGGGCCAAGAGACCCAGTACTTC
CDR3: CASSPIAAGQETQYF

size: -
D: -
J: TRBJ2-7
V: TRBV12-3/TRBV12-4
DNA: TGTGCCAGCAGTTTAGCGCGACAGATGACCTACGAGCAGTACTTC
CDR3: CASSLARQMTYEQYF

size: -
D: TRBD2
J: TRBJ2-7
V: TRBV9
DNA: TGTGCCAGCAGCGTAGGTTCGCTAGCGGGGGAGCAGTACTTC
CDR3: CASSVGSLAGEQYF

size: medium-sized
D: -
J: TRBJ2-3
V: TRBV5-1
DNA: TGCGCCAGCAGCTTACCCCCAGATACGCAGTATTTT
CDR3: CASSLPPDTQYF

size: many
D: -
J: TRBJ2-2
V: TRBV7-2
DNA: TGTGCCAGCAGCTGGGACTACACCGGGGAGCTGTTTTTT
CDR3: CASSWDYTGELFF